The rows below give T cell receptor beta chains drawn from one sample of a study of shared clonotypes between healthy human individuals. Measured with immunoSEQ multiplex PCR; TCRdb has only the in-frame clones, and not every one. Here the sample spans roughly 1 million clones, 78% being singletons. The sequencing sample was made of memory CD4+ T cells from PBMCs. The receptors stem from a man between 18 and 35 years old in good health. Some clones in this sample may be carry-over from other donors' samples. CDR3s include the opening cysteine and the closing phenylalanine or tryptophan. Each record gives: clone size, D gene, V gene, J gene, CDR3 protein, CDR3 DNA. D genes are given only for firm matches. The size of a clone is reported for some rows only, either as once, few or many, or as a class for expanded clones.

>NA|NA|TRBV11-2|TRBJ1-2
CASSFQGAYGYTF
TGTGCCAGCAGCTTCCAGGGCGCCTATGGCTACACCTTC
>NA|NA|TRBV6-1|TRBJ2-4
CASSEGGTKNIQYF
TGTGCCAGCAGTGAAGGGGGTACCAAAAACATTCAGTACTTC
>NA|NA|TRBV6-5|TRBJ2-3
CASSYRGTTDTQYF
TGTGCCAGCAGTTATAGGGGGACCACAGATACGCAGTATTTT
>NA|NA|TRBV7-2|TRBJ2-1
CASSFQRYNEQFF
TGTGCCAGCAGCTTCCAGCGGTACAATGAGCAGTTCTTC
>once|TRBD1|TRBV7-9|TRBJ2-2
CASTSGQGRAGELFF
TGTGCCAGCACCTCAGGACAGGGTAGAGCCGGGGAGCTGTTTTTT
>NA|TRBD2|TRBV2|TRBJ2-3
CASRLRGASGRAATDTQYF
TGTGCCAGCAGACTCAGGGGGGCTAGCGGGAGGGCAGCGACAGATACGCAGTATTTT
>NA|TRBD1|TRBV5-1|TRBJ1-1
CASSSWTGAGAEAFF
TGCGCCAGCAGCTCATGGACAGGGGCCGGGGCTGAAGCTTTCTTT
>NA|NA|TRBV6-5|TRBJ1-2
CASSFGEANYGYTF
TGTGCCAGCAGTTTTGGCGAGGCTAACTATGGCTACACCTTC
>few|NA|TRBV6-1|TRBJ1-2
CASRMAYGYTF
TGTGCCAGCAGAATGGCCTATGGCTACACCTTC
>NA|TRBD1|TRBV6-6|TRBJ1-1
CASSPDRGRKNTEAFF
TGTGCCAGCAGCCCTGACAGGGGGCGAAAGAACACTGAAGCTTTCTTT
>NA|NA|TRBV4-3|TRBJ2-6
CASSQEPPGTGANVLTF
TGCGCCAGCAGCCAAGAGCCTCCAGGGACTGGGGCCAACGTCCTGACTTTC
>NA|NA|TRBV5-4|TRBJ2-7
CASSLAFIRAYEQYF
TGTGCCAGCAGCTTGGCATTTATCAGAGCCTACGAGCAGTACTTC
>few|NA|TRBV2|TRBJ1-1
CASGAMTGVGTEAFF
TGTGCCAGCGGCGCCATGACGGGGGTAGGCACTGAAGCTTTCTTT
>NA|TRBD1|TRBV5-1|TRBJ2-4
CASSLNTGQGHIQYF
TGCGCCAGCAGCTTGAATACCGGACAGGGACACATTCAGTACTTC
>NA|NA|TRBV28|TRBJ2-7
CASSFTAKYEQYF
TGTGCCAGCAGTTTTACGGCTAAATACGAGCAGTACTTC
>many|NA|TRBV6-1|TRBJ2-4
CASRNRVAKNIQYF
TGTGCCAGCAGGAACAGGGTGGCCAAAAACATTCAGTACTTC
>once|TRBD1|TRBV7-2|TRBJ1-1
CASSLGRDSLPTEAFF
TGTGCCAGCAGCTTAGGCAGGGACAGCCTACCCACTGAAGCTTTCTTT
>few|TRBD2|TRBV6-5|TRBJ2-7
CASSYSIPAGESEQYF
TGTGCCAGCAGTTACTCGATTCCAGCGGGGGAGTCCGAGCAGTACTTC
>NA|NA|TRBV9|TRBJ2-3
CASSPNSRADTQYF
TGTGCCAGCAGCCCCAACAGTAGGGCAGATACGCAGTATTTT
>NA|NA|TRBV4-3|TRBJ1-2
CASSQDWGGRTYGYTF
TGCGCCAGCAGCCAAGATTGGGGCGGCCGAACTTATGGCTACACCTTC
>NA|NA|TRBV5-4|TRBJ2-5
CASSLYRPPGGETQYF
TGTGCCAGCAGCTTATATCGCCCGCCCGGGGGAGAGACCCAGTACTTC
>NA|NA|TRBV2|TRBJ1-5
CASRISLSSNQPQHF
TGTGCCAGCCGGATTTCCCTTAGTAGCAATCAGCCCCAGCATTTT